This TCR beta chain was captured in a study of blood T cells in healthy people across ages. Across the study: The template switching approach captured approximately one barcoded beta molecule for every two T cells. Findings of the study overall: Higher diversity and more naive CD4+ cells were features of long-lived donors, compared to aged donors. With unsorted PBMCs, a conclusive comparison of naive versus antigen-experienced cells was not possible.

Germline values: CDR1 SGHKS, CDR2 YYEKEE (reference sequence). CDR3 length: 16 amino acids. V lost 2 bases to trimming and J lost 8 bases, with 20 bases between them. Alongside a J-beta primer mix, a sample-barcoded 5' primer served in a second PCR lasting roughly 6 to 12 cycles. One entry per CDR3 protein results from TCRdb running MiXCR on the 5' RACE reads. The table records hundreds of thousands of distinct CDR3 sequences, approximately 25% of them present only once. The sample holds a few counts of this clonotype. Its specificity is not known. These same data were also listed under a study on T cells of mothers and their children.

Material for sequencing was blood. The sequence derives from a boy between 5 and 17 years old in good health. The chain uses TRBV5-5 and TRBJ2-4; a possible D gene is TRBD1 (5 bases). CDR3 in DNA: TGTGCCAGCAGCTTTGGGCAGGGCGAACGGAAGGACATTCAGTACTTC. It codes for CASSFGQGERKDIQYF.